The next 16 T cell receptor beta chains were all read from a single sample in a study of regulatory T cells in long-lasting Graves disease. According to the study, TCR beta libraries were built with iRepertoire HTBI primers and CDR3-region Arm-PCR. In TCRdb, the multiplex PCR reads were re-called with MiXCR into one record per CDR3 protein. The top ten hold about 20% of the sample, which has about 620,000 distinct CDR3 sequences, 15% to 20% seen once. Time point defined: newly diagnosed GD, antithyroid drugs for less than 3 months. The TCR library was made from RNA that had been extracted from PBMCs in TRIzol. The sample was also reused in another study, on T cells in Graves' hyperthyroidism and ophthalmopathy.

The specimen was peripheral blood mononuclear cells (PBMCs), collected at new diagnosis, from a patient treated with antithyroid drugs. These receptor sequences come from a young woman with Graves disease.

The CDR3 is CASSPDRENSNQPQHF. The CDR3 DNA is TGTGCCAGCAGCCCAGACAGGGAGAATAGCAATCAGCCCCAGCATTTT. The chain carries TRBV7-3 and TRBJ1-5; the match to TRBD1 covers 7 bases. CDR1 is SGHTA, CDR2 FQGTGA, per germline. Trimming removed 5 bases from V and 0 bases from J; junction bases left unmatched: 7. This CDR3 comprises 16 residues.

Concerning this clonotype: This may come from a read error, since a much larger clone is one base off. The V call is TRBV27, the J call TRBJ2-1; possibly TRBD2 for D (5 bases). Trimming took off 9 bases at V and 9 bases at J, with 15 bases between the two ends. The CDR3 extends over 12 amino acids. Germline loops: CDR1 MNHEY, CDR2 SMNVEV (reference sequence). In nucleotides, the CDR3 is TGTGCCAGAAGCAGCCCGGGGAGTGAGCAGTTCTTC. This codes for CARSSPGSEQFF.

The chain couples TRBV5-1 to TRBJ2-5; either TRBD1 or TRBD2 may fit D (5 bases each). In germline, CDR1 is SGHRS, CDR2 YFSETQ. This CDR3 has 13 amino acids. V lost 4 bases to trimming and J lost 4 bases, with 11 bases between them. CDR3 amino acids: CASSITGLETQYF. CDR3 in DNA: TGCGCCAGCAGCATCACGGGGCTAGAGACCCAGTACTTC.

This clonotype was seen many times. The chain uses TRBV28 and TRBJ2-3; 9 bases align to TRBD2. The CDR3 extends over 15 amino acids. The V and J ends lost 3 bases and 5 bases, in that order; junction bases with no gene match: 6. Germline CDR1 and CDR2: MDHEN and SYDVKM. CDR3 region: CASSFAKLAGDTQYF. In DNA form, the CDR3 reads TGTGCCAGCAGTTTCGCCAAACTAGCGGGAGATACGCAGTATTTT.

The J gene is TRBJ1-6, the V gene TRBV30, with D maybe TRBD1 (6 bases). V lost 4 bases, J lost 1 base, and 8 bases lay in between. In germline, CDR1 is GTSNPN, CDR2 SVGIG (reference sequence). The CDR3 length is 14 residues. This CDR3 is CAWTRGSYNSPLHF. CDR3 nucleotides: TGTGCCTGGACCAGGGGATCCTATAATTCACCCCTCCACTTT.

There are a few counts of this clonotype. V gene TRBV28 combines with J gene TRBJ2-5; D is uncertain. Looked up from germline, CDR1 is MDHEN and CDR2 is SYDVKM. This CDR3 spans 12 amino acids. V gave up 4 bases and J gave up 1 base, with 4 bases separating them. CDR3 residues: CASSSFQETQYF. CDR3 nucleotide sequence: TGTGCCAGCAGTTCCTTCCAAGAGACCCAGTACTTC.

The chain links TRBV19 to TRBJ2-7, with D hard to call. The CDR3 consists of 13 residues. Trimming took 3 bases from V and 1 from J, leaving 7 bases between them. Germline V CDR1 and CDR2: LNHDA, SQIVND (reference sequence). CDR3 amino acids: CASSMWGSYEQYF. The CDR3 region has the DNA TGTGCCAGTAGTATGTGGGGTTCCTACGAGCAGTACTTC.

V gene TRBV29-1 combines with J gene TRBJ1-1; no definite D call. V lost 5 bases, J lost 3 bases, and 16 bases lay in between. Germline values: CDR1 SQVTM, CDR2 ANQGSEA. The CDR3 has 14 residues. The CDR3 DNA reads as TGCAGCGTTAGACCGGGCCCCCCGGACACTGAAGCTTTCTTT. This encodes CSVRPGPPDTEAFF.

This clonotype was observed at least ten times. This sequence joins TRBV11-2 and TRBJ2-7; D is unresolved. Germline V gene lookup returns CDR1 SGHAT and CDR2 FQNNGV. The CDR3 loop spans 13 amino acids. V shed 1 base and J shed 3 bases, with 7 bases lying between them. CDR3: CASSLVASYEQYF. CDR3 nucleotides: TGTGCCAGCAGCTTAGTGGCCAGCTACGAGCAGTACTTC. Variable domain in full (rest from reference TRBV11-2 and TRBJ2-7): EAGVAQSPRYKIIEKRQSVAFWCNPISGHATLYWYQQILGQGPKLLIQFQNNGVVDDSQLPKDRFSAERLKGVDSTLKIQPAKLEDSAVYLCASSLVASYEQYFGPGTRLTVT.

The table lists this clonotype with many counts. This chain connects TRBV28 to TRBJ1-5, with D hard to call. This CDR3 spans 13 amino acids. In germline, CDR1 is MDHEN, CDR2 SYDVKM. V gave up 6 bases and J gave up 4 bases, with 10 bases separating them. CDR3 sequence reads: CASSRLSNQPQHF. The CDR3 coding sequence is TGTGCCAGCAGCCGCCTCAGTAATCAGCCCCAGCATTTT.

This clonotype showed up many times. The chain recombines TRBV28 with TRBJ2-4; tentatively, D is TRBD2 (5 bases). Between the trimmed V and J ends, which lost 7 bases and 7 bases, there was a span of 14 bases. Per germline, CDR1 MDHEN and CDR2 SYDVKM. The CDR3 totals 13 residues. CDR3 amino acids: CASKDAPGNIQYF. In DNA, the CDR3 is TGTGCCAGCAAGGACGCCCCGGGGAACATTCAGTACTTC. Combining the CDR3 with reference TRBV28 and TRBJ2-4 gives the whole variable domain DVKVTQSSRYLVKRTGEKVFLECVQDMDHENMFWYRQDPGLGLRLIYFSYDVKMKEKGDIPEGYSVSREKKERFSLILESASTNQTSMYLCASKDAPGNIQYFGAGTRLSVL.

The DNA of the CDR3 is TGTGCCAGCTCACCGACGACAGGGCTGAACACTGAAGCTTTCTTT. Translating it yields CASSPTTGLNTEAFF. The V gene is TRBV18, the J gene TRBJ1-1, with 7 bases that match TRBD1. The CDR3 has 15 residues. Germline trimming cut 3 bases from V and 0 bases from J; bases unmatched to any gene: 4. Germline CDR1 and CDR2: KGHSH and LQKENI.

This chain uses TRBV10-3 with TRBJ2-2; D unclear. CDR3 length equals 16 residues. Trimming stripped 10 bases from V and 6 bases from J, with 24 bases between. Per the germline V gene, CDR1 is ENHRY and CDR2 is SYGVKD. The CDR3 protein is CASSLGRGRTPGELFF. CDR3 DNA: TGTGCCAGCTCCCTGGGCCGCGGACGTACCCCCGGGGAGCTGTTTTTT.

As concerns this clonotype: A much larger clone differs by one base, so this may be a read error. This chain joins TRBV7-6 and TRBJ1-2; TRBD1 matches 7 bases. Germline loops: CDR1 SGHVS, CDR2 FNYEAQ. The CDR3 extends over 14 amino acids. The junction had 6 bases not matched to a gene; V was cut back by 5 bases and J by 3 bases. CDR3 sequence (DNA): TGTGCCAGCAGCCTCCCCGGACAGGACTATGGCTACACCTTC. Amino acids: CASSLPGQDYGYTF.

With respect to this clonotype: It may be a read error: a sequence one base away is much more abundant. V gene TRBV27 combines with J gene TRBJ1-2; D unresolved. V lost 8 bases, J lost 4 bases, and 14 bases lay in between. The CDR3 is made up of 13 amino acids. Germline-derived CDR1 and CDR2 are MNHEY and SMNVEV (reference sequence). The CDR3 nucleotides are TGTGCCAGCGGTCGAGGTCCACTCTATGGCTACACCTTC. It encodes CASGRGPLYGYTF.

V and J are TRBV18 and TRBJ2-1; 12 bases map to TRBD2. The CDR3 sequence is 15 residues long. Per the germline V gene, CDR1 is KGHSH and CDR2 is LQKENI. V lost 8 bases to trimming and J lost 7 bases; unmatched junction nucleotides: 9. CDR3 residues: CASSVSSGRGNEQFF. The CDR3 DNA follows: TGTGCCAGCAGCGTATCTAGCGGGAGGGGTAATGAGCAGTTCTTC. The full variable domain, its missing parts supplied by reference TRBV18 and TRBJ2-1, is NAGVMQNPRHLVRRRGQEARLRCSPMKGHSHVYWYRQLPEEGLKFMVYLQKENIIDESGMPKERFSAEFPKEGPSILRIQQVVRGDSAAYFCASSVSSGRGNEQFFGPGTRLTVL.